This TCR beta chain emerged from a study of graft-versus-host responses after intestinal transplantation. Study overall: Anti-thymocyte globulin served as induction for all recipients, who then took tacrolimus and steroids for about three years. Notes on the study in general: Individuals carrying graft-donor T cell macrochimerism showed high graft-versus-host to host-versus-graft clonal ratios in allografts. Early post-transplant falls in HvG clones accompanied the peak levels of circulating GvH clones.

On this clone: No antigen is known for it.

Profiled with immunoSEQ multiplex PCR; TCRdb holds only in-frame clones, not every one. Of tens of thousands of clones listed, about 91% are singletons. The V and J ends lost 0 bases and 5 bases respectively, with 15 bases between them. The CDR3 spans 16 residues. The germline V gene encodes CDR1 SGHTA and CDR2 FQGNSA. The rearrangement uses TRBV7-2 and TRBJ2-3; D might be TRBD2 (6 bases). Material: PBMCs, obtained approximately 65 days after intestinal transplantation. This receptor was identified in a human patient who received an intestinal transplant, so some T cells may come from the graft donor. For the CDR3, the DNA is TGTGCCAGCAGCTTAGCTGATCTAGCGTTGATAGATACGCAGTATTTT. This sequence encodes CASSLADLALIDTQYF. Based on the CDR3 plus reference TRBV7-2 and TRBJ2-3, the full variable domain is GAGVSQSPSNKVTEKGKDVELRCDPISGHTALYWYRQSLGQGLEFLIYFQGNSAPDKSGLPSDRFSAERTGGSVSTLTIQRTQQEDSAVYLCASSLADLALIDTQYFGPGTRLTVL.